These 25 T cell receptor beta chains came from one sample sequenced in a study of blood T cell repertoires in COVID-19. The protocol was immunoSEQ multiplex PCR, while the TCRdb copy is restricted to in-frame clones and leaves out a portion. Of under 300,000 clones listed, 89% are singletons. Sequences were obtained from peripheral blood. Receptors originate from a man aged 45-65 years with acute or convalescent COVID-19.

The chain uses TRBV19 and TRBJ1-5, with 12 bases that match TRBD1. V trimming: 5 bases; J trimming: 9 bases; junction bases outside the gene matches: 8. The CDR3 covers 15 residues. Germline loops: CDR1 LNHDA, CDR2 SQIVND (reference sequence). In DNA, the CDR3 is TGTGCCAGTAGTGGGGACAGGGGGCTTCAATGGCCCCAGCATTTT. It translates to CASSGDRGLQWPQHF.

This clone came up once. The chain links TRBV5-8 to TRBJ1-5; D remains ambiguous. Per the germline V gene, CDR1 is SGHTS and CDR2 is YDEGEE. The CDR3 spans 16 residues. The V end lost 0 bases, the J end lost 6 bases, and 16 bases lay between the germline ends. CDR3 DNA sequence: TGTGCCAGCAGCTTGGAGGTCCTAACTGCGGGTCAGCCCCAGCATTTT. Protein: CASSLEVLTAGQPQHF.

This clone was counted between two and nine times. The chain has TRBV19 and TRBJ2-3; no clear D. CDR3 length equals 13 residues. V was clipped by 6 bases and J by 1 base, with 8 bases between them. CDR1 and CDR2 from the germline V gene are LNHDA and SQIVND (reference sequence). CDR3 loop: CASRPAGTDTQYF. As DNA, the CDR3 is TGTGCCAGTAGGCCCGCGGGCACAGATACGCAGTATTTT.

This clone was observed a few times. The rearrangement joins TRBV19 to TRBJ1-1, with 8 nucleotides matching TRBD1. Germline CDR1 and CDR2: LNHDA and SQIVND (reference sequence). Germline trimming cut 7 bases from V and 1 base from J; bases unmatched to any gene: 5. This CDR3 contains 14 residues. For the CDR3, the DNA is TGTGCCAGTATAAAACAGGGGGGGAACACTGAAGCTTTCTTT. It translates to CASIKQGGNTEAFF.

The CDR3 protein is CASSATGTGGPPLHF. In DNA form, the CDR3 reads TGTGCCAGCAGTGCCACCGGGACAGGGGGGCCACCCCTCCACTTT. The chain links TRBV27 to TRBJ1-6; TRBD1 agrees at 11 bases. The CDR3 covers 15 residues. V lost 5 bases to trimming and J lost 11 bases; unmatched junction nucleotides: 8. Germline V gene sequence: CDR1 MNHEY, CDR2 SMNVEV (reference sequence).

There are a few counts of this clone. The CDR3 DNA is TGCGCCAGCAGCTTGGTCGGAGCAACTAATGAAAAACTGTTTTTT. Its translation is CASSLVGATNEKLFF. This chain uses TRBV5-1 with TRBJ1-4, with D unclear. The CDR3 contains 15 residues. The V gene lost 0 bases and the J gene lost 0 bases, with 6 bases spanning the gap. The germline V gene has CDR1 SGHRS and CDR2 YFSETQ. Using reference TRBV5-1 and TRBJ1-4 for the parts outside the CDR3, the full variable domain is KAGVTQTPRYLIKTRGQQVTLSCSPISGHRSVSWYQQTPGQGLQFLFEYFSETQRNKGNFPGRFSGRQFSNSRSEMNVSTLELGDSALYLCASSLVGATNEKLFFGSGTQLSVL.

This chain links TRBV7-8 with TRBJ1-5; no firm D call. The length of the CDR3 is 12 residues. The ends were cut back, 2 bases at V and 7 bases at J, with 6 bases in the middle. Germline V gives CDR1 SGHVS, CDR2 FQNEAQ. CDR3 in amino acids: CASSLLFQPQHF. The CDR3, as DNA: TGTGCCAGCAGCTTACTATTCCAGCCCCAGCATTTT.

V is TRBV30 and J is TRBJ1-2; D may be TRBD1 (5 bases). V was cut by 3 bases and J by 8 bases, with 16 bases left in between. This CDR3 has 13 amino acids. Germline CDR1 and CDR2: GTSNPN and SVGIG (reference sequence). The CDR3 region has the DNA TGTGCCTGGAGCCCCCGTTGGGGCACCGGCTACACCTTC. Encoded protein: CAWSPRWGTGYTF.

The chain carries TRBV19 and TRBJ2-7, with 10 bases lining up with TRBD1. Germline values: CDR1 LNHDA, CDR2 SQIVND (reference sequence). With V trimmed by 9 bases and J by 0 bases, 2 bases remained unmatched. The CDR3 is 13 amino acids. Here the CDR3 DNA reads TGTGCCAGCCGGACAGGGGGCTCCTACGAGCAGTACTTC. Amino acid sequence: CASRTGGSYEQYF.

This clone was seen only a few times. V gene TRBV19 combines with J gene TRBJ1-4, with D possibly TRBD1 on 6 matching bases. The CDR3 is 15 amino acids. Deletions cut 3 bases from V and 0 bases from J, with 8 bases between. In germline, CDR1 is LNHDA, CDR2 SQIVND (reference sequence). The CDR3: CASSIRQATNEKLFF. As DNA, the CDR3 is TGTGCCAGTAGTATCAGACAGGCAACTAATGAAAAACTGTTTTTT. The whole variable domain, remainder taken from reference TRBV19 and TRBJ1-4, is DGGITQSPKYLFRKEGQNVTLSCEQNLNHDAMYWYRQDPGQGLRLIYYSQIVNDFQKGDIAEGYSVSREKKESFPLTVTSAQKNPTAFYLCASSIRQATNEKLFFGSGTQLSVL.

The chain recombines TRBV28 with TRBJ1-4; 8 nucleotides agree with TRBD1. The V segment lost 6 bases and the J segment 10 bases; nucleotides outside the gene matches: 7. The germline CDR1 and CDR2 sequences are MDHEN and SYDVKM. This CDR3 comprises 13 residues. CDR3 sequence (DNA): TGTGCCAGCAGCGGAACAGGGGGGGTAAAACTGTTTTTT. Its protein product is CASSGTGGVKLFF. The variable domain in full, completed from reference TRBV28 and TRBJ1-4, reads DVKVTQSSRYLVKRTGEKVFLECVQDMDHENMFWYRQDPGLGLRLIYFSYDVKMKEKGDIPEGYSVSREKKERFSLILESASTNQTSMYLCASSGTGGVKLFFGSGTQLSVL.

As DNA, the CDR3 is TGTGCCAGCTGCCAGGAAGCTAACTATGGCTACACCTTC. Translated, it gives CASCQEANYGYTF. The chain is built from TRBV2 and TRBJ1-2; no reliable D call. Trimming pared 8 bases from V and 0 bases from J, leaving 10 bases between. Germline CDR1 is SNHLY and CDR2 is FYNNEI. The CDR3 covers 13 residues.

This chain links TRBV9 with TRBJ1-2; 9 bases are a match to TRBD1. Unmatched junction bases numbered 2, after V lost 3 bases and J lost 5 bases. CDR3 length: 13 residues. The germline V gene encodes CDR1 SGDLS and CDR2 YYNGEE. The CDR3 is CASSEQGAYGYTF. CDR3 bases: TGTGCCAGCAGCGAACAGGGGGCGTATGGCTACACCTTC.

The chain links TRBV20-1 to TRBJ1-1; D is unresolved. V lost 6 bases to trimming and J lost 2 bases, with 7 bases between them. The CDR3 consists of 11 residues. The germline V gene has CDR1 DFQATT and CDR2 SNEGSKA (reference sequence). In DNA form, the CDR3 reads TGCAGTGCAGACACCAACACTGAAGCTTTCTTT. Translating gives CSADTNTEAFF.

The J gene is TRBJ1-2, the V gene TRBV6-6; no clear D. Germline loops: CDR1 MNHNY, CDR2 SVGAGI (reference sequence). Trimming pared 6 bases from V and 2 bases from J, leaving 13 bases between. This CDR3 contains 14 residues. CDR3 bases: TGTGCCAGCAGCCTAGGAGACGGAAACTATGGCTACACCTTC. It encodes CASSLGDGNYGYTF.

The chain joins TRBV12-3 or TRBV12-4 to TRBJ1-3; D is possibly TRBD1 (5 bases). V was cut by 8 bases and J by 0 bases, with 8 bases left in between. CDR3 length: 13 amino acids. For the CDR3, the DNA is TGTGCCAGCCACAGGCACTCTGGAAACACCATATATTTT. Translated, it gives CASHRHSGNTIYF.

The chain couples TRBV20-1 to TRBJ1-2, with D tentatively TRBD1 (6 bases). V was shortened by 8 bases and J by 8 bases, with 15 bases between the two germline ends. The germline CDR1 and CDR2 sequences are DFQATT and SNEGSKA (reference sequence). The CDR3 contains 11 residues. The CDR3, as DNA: TGCAGTATAAGGACAGATAGGGGCTACACCTTC. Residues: CSIRTDRGYTF.

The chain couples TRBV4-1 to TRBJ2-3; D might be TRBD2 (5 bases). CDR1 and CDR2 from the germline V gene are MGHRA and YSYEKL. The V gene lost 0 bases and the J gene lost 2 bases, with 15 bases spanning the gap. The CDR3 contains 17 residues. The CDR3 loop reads CASSQELGSRNTDTQYF. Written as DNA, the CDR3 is TGCGCCAGCAGCCAAGAGCTTGGGAGCCGAAACACAGATACGCAGTATTTT.

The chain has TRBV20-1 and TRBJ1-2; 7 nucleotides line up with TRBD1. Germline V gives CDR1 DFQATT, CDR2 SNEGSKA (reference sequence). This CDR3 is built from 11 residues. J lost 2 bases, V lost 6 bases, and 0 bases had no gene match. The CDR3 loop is CSAGQNYGYTF. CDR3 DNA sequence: TGCAGTGCGGGACAGAACTATGGCTACACCTTC.

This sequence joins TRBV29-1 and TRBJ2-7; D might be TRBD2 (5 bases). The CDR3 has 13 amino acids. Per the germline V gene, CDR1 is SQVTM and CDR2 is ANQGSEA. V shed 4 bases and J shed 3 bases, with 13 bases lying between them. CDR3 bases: TGCAGCGTTGGCGCGACTACACACTACGAGCAGTACTTC. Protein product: CSVGATTHYEQYF.

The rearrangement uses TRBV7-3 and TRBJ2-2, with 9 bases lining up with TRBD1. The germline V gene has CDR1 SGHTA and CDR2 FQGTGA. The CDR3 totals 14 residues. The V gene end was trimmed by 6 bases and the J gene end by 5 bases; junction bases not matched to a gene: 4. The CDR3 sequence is CASRSGTGTGELFF. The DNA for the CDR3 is TGTGCCAGCAGGTCCGGGACAGGGACCGGGGAGCTGTTTTTT.

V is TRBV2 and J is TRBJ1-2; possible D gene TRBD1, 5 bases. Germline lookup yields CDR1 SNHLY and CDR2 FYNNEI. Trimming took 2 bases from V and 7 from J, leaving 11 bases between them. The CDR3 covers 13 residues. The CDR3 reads CASSEWGGSGYTF. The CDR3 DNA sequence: TGTGCCAGCAGTGAATGGGGGGGAAGTGGCTACACCTTC.

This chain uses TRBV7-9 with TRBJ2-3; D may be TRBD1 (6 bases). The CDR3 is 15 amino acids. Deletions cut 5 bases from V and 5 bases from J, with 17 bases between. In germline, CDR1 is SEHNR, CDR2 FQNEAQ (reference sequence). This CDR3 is CASSPPRTGQDTQYF. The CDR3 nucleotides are TGTGCCAGCAGCCCCCCTCGTACAGGGCAAGATACGCAGTATTTT.

The CDR3 DNA reads as TGTGCCAGTAGTATTACCAAGGGACAGTACTTCACCGGGGAGCTGTTTTTT. Amino acids: CASSITKGQYFTGELFF. The V and J genes are TRBV19 and TRBJ2-2, with TRBD1 identical over 7 bases. CDR1 LNHDA and CDR2 SQIVND come from the germline V gene (reference sequence). This CDR3 has 17 residues. With 3 bases clipped from V and 4 bases from J, the junction kept 11 bases outside the gene matches.

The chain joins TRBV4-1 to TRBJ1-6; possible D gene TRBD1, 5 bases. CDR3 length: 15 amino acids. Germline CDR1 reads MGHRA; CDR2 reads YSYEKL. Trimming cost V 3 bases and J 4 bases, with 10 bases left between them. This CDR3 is CASSHPGLYNSPLHF. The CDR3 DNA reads TGCGCCAGCAGCCACCCAGGGTTGTATAATTCACCCCTCCACTTT.